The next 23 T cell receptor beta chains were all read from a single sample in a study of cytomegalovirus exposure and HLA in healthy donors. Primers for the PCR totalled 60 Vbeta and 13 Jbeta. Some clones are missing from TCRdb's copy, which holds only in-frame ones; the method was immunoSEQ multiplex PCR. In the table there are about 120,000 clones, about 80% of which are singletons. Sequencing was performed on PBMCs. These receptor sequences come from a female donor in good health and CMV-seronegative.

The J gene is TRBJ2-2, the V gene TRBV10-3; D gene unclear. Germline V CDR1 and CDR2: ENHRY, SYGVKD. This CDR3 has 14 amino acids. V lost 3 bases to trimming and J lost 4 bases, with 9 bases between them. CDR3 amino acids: CAISDEVGTGELFF. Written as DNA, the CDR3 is TGTGCCATCAGTGATGAGGTCGGCACCGGGGAGCTGTTTTTT.

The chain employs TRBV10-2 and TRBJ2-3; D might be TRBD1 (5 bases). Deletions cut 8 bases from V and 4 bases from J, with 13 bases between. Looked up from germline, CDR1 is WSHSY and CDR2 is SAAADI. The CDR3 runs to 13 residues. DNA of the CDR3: TGCGCCAGCTCTAGGGGTTGGCCAGATACGCAGTATTTT. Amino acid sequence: CASSRGWPDTQYF.

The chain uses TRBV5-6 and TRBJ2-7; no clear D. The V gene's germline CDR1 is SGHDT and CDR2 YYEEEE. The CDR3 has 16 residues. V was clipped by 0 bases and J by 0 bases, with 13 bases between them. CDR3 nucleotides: TGTGCCAGCAGCTTGGGCTACCGTGAAAGCTCCTACGAGCAGTACTTC. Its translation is CASSLGYRESSYEQYF.

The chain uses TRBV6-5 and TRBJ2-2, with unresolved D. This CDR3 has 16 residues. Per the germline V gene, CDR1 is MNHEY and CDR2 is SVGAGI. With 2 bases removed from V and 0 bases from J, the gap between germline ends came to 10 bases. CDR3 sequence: CASSYLQNPNTGELFF. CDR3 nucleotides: TGTGCCAGCAGTTACCTCCAGAACCCGAACACCGGGGAGCTGTTTTTT.

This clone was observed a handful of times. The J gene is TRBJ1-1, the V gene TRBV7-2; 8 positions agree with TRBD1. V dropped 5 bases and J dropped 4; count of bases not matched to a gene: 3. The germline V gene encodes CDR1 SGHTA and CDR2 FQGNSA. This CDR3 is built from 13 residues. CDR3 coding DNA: TGTGCCAGCAGCCGCGGGACAGGCACTGAAGCTTTCTTT. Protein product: CASSRGTGTEAFF. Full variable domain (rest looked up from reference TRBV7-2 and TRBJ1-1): GAGVSQSPSNKVTEKGKDVELRCDPISGHTALYWYRQSLGQGLEFLIYFQGNSAPDKSGLPSDRFSAERTGGSVSTLTIQRTQQEDSAVYLCASSRGTGTEAFFGQGTRLTVV.

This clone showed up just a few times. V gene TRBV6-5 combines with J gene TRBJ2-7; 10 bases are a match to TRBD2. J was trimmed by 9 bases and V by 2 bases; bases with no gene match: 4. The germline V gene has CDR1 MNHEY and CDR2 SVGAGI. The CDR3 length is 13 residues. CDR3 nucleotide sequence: TGTGCCAGCAGTTACAGCGGGGGGGCCGGGCAGTACTTC. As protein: CASSYSGGAGQYF.

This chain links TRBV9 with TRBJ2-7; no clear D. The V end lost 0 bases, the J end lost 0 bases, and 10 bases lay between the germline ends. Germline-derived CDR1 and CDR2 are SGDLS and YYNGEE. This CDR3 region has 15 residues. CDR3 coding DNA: TGTGCCAGCAGCGTAGGGTTTTTGAGCTCCTACGAGCAGTACTTC. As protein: CASSVGFLSSYEQYF.

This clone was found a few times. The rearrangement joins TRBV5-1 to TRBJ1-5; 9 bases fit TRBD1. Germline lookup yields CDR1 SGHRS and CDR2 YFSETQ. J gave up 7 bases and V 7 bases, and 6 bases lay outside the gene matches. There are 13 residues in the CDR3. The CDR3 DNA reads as TGCGCCAGCGCACAGGGGGCTGAGCAGCCCCAGCATTTT. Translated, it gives CASAQGAEQPQHF.

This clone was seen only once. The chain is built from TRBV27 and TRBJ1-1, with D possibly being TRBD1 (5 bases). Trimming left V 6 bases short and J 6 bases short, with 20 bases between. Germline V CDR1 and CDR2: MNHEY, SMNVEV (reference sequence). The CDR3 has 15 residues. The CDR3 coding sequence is TGTGCCAGCAGCCAGTCCCAGGGCGGGGTACCTGAAGCTTTCTTT. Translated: CASSQSQGGVPEAFF.

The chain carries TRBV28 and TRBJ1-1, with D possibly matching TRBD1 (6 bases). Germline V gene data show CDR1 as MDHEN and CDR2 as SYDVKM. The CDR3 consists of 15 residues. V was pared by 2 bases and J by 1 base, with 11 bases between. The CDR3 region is CASSLTGRGNTEAFF. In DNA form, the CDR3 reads TGTGCCAGCAGTTTAACGGGCAGGGGGAACACTGAAGCTTTCTTT.

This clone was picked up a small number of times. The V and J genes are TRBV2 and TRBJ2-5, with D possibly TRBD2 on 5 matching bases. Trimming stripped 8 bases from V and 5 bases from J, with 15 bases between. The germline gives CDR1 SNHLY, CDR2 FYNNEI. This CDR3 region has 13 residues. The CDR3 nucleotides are TGTGCCAGCGGGCCGGGGTCGGGGGAGACCCAGTACTTC. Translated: CASGPGSGETQYF. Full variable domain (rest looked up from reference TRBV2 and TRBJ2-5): EPEVTQTPSHQVTQMGQEVILRCVPISNHLYFYWYRQILGQKVEFLVSFYNNEISEKSEIFDDQFSVERPDGSNFTLKIRSTKLEDSAMYFCASGPGSGETQYFGPGTRLLVL.

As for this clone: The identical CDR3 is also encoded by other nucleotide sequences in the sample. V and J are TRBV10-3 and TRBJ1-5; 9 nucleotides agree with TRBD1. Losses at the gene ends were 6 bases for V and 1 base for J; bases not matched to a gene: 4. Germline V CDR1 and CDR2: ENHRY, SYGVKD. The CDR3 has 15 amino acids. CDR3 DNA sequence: TGTGCCATCAGCCCGGGACAGGGAAGCAATCAGCCCCAGCATTTT. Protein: CAISPGQGSNQPQHF.

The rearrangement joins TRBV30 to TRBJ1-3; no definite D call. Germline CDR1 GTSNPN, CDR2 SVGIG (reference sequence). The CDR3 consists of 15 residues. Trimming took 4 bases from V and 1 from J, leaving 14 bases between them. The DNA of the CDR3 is TGTGCCTGGAATGGGAGGGTAATATCTGGAAACACCATATATTTT. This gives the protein CAWNGRVISGNTIYF. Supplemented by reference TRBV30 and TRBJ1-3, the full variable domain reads SQTIHQWPATLVQPVGSPLSLECTVEGTSNPNLYWYRQAAGRGLQLLFYSVGIGQISSEVPQNLSASRPQDRQFILSSKKLLLSDSGFYLCAWNGRVISGNTIYFGEGSWLTVV.

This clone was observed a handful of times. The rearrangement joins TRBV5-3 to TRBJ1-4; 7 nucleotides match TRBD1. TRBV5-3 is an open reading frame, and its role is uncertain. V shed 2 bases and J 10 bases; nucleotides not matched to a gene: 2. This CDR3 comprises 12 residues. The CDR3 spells CARSFRQGKLFF. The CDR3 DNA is TGTGCCAGAAGCTTCCGACAGGGAAAACTGTTTTTT.

The CDR3 is CASSLRLAGGYNEQFF. DNA for the CDR3: TGTGCCAGCAGCCTCCGACTAGCGGGGGGTTACAATGAGCAGTTCTTC. The chain recombines TRBV9 with TRBJ2-1; 13 bases align to TRBD2. The CDR3 spans 16 residues. The V gene's germline CDR1 is SGDLS and CDR2 YYNGEE. J gave up 4 bases and V 4 bases, and 5 bases lay outside the gene matches.

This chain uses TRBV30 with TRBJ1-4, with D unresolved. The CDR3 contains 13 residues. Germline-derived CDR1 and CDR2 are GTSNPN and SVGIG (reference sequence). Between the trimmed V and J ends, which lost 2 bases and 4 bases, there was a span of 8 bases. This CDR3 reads CAWSPGFNEKLFF. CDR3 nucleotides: TGTGCCTGGAGTCCCGGGTTTAATGAAAAACTGTTTTTT. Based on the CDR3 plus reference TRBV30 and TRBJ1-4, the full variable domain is SQTIHQWPATLVQPVGSPLSLECTVEGTSNPNLYWYRQAAGRGLQLLFYSVGIGQISSEVPQNLSASRPQDRQFILSSKKLLLSDSGFYLCAWSPGFNEKLFFGSGTQLSVL.

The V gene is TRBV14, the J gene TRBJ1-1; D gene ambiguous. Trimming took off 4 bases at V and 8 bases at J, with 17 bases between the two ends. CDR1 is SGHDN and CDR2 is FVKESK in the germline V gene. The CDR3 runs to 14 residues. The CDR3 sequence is CASSPLWGAGEAFF. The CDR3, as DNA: TGTGCCAGCAGCCCACTTTGGGGAGCAGGAGAAGCTTTCTTT.

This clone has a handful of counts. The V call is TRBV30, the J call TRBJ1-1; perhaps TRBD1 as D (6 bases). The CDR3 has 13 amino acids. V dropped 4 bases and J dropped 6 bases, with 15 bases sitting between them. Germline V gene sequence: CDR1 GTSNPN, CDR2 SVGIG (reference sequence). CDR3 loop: CAWTTGILAEAFF. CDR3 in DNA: TGTGCCTGGACCACAGGGATTTTAGCTGAAGCTTTCTTT. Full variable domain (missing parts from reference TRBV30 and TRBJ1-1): SQTIHQWPATLVQPVGSPLSLECTVEGTSNPNLYWYRQAAGRGLQLLFYSVGIGQISSEVPQNLSASRPQDRQFILSSKKLLLSDSGFYLCAWTTGILAEAFFGQGTRLTVV.

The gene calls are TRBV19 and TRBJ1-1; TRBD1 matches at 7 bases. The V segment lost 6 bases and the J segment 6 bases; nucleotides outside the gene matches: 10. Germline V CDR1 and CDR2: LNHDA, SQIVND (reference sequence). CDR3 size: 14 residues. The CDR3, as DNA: TGTGCCAGTAGAGATACGACAGGGTCCCCTGAAGCTTTCTTT. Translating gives CASRDTTGSPEAFF.

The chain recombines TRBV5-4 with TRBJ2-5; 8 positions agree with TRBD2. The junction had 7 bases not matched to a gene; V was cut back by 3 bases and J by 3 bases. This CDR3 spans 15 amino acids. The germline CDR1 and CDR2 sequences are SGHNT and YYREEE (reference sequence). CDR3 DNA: TGTGCCAGCAGCTCGATTAGCGGGGTGGAAGAGACCCAGTACTTC. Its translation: CASSSISGVEETQYF.

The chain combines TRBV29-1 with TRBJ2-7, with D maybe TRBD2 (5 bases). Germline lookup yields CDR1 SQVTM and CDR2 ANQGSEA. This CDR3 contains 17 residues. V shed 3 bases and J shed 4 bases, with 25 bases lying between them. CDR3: CSVEGSDTDAGGYEQYF. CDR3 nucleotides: TGCAGCGTTGAGGGTTCCGATACCGACGCGGGTGGGTACGAGCAGTACTTC.

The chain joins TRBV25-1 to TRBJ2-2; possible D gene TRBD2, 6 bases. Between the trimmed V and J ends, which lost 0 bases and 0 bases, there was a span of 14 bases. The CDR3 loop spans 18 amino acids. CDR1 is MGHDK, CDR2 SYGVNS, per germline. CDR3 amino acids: CASSEYAGIPSNTGELFF. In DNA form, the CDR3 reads TGTGCCAGCAGTGAATATGCGGGGATCCCCTCGAACACCGGGGAGCTGTTTTTT.

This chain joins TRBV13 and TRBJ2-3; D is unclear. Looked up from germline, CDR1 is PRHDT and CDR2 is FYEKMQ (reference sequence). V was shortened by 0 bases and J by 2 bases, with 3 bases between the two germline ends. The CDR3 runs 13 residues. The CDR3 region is CASSLGLTDTQYF. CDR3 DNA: TGTGCCAGCAGCTTAGGCCTCACAGATACGCAGTATTTT.